The clone carrying this T cell receptor beta chain appeared many times. No antigen is known for it. J gave up 2 bases and V 5 bases, and 15 bases lay outside the gene matches. The V gene's germline CDR1 is SGHKS and CDR2 YYEKEE (reference sequence). The CDR3 consists of 18 residues. This entry is derived from a study of early T cells in non-severe SARS-CoV-2 infection. General study points: VDJdb-based matching was biased toward anti-spike CD8 responses and missed private and CD4 specificities.

Unique molecular identifiers were affixed to single, distinct cDNA molecules. TCRdb analysed the 5' RACE reads with MiXCR anew, one entry per CDR3 protein. The profile shows about 16,000 distinct CDR3 sequences, 4% to 5.5% of them singletons. The chain combines TRBV5-5 with TRBJ2-3; 9 positions agree with TRBD2. Sample: whole blood. The source of this sequence is an adult who was a healthcare worker with PCR-confirmed SARS-CoV-2 infection or an uninfected control (not recorded which). The CDR3 DNA sequence: TGTGCCAGCAGTTTTAGGGTTTTAGCGGGAGATTTCACAGATACGCAGTATTTT. This gives the protein CASSFRVLAGDFTDTQYF. Filled out from reference TRBV5-5 and TRBJ2-3, the complete variable domain reads DAGVTQSPTHLIKTRGQQVTLRCSPISGHKSVSWYQQVLGQGPQFIFQYYEKEERGRGNFPDRFSARQFPNYSSELNVNALLLGDSALYLCASSFRVLAGDFTDTQYFGPGTRLTVL.